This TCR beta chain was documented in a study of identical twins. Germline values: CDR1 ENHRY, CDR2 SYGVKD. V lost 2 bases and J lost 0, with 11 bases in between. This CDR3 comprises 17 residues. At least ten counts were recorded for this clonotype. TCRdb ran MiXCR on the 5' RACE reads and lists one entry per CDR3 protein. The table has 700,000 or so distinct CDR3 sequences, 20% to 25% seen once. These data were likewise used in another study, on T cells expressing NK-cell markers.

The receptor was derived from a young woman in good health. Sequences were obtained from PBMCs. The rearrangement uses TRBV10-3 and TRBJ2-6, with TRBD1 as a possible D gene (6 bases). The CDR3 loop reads CAISENRASSGANVLTF. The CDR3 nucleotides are TGTGCCATCAGTGAGAACAGGGCGTCCTCTGGGGCCAACGTCCTGACTTTC.